This T cell receptor (beta chain) emerged from a study of OX40 agonist ivuxolimab in advanced cancers. Across the whole study: Patients received the agonistic anti-OX40 (CD134) antibody ivuxolimab. Study outcomes and limitations: Part of the nonresponder group also had normalized T-cell clonal expansion that was low. Antigen specificity remained undetermined for the expanded peripheral T cells.

The table lists this clone with a few counts. The antigen remains unidentified. Using immunoSEQ multiplex PCR, the repertoire was profiled, and TCRdb retains in-frame clones only, with some absent. Of 70,000 to 80,000 clones in the sample, roughly 90% were seen once. Autoimmune disease history or systemic immunosuppression disqualified patients. Germline V gives CDR1 SGHVS, CDR2 FNYEAQ. This CDR3 comprises 14 residues. V shed 3 bases, J shed 4 bases, and the junction held 4 bases outside the gene matches. The sequence was collected from an adult with an advanced solid tumor such as melanoma, head and neck, liver or kidney cancer. Sequenced here: CD4+ or CD8+ T cells sorted from blood, sampled in a trial of the OX40 agonist ivuxolimab. This chain uses TRBV7-6 with TRBJ2-3, with 7 positions matching TRBD2. As DNA, the CDR3 is TGTGCCAGCAGCTTCGGGACTACCTCAGATACGCAGTATTTT. Translated, it gives CASSFGTTSDTQYF.